This TCR beta chain came from a study of T cell repertoires and HLA-DP antigens. Looking at the study overall: CD4+ T cells were cocultured with HeLa cells expressing HLA-DP. Study outcomes and limitations: Clones undetected before culture averaged about 40% against one allele and roughly 53% against the other.

CD4+ T cells were isolated untouched, around 98% pure. On this clone: As yet, its antigen is unknown.

CDR3 length: 16 amino acids. J was trimmed by 7 bases and V by 4 bases; bases with no gene match: 9. Germline V lookup: CDR1 SGHAT, CDR2 FQDESV (reference sequence). Measured with immunoSEQ multiplex PCR; TCRdb has only the in-frame clones, and not every one. Counted here are over 100,000 clones, 85% to 95% occurring once; the ten biggest clones make up roughly 0.3%. The chain couples TRBV11-1 to TRBJ2-1; 11 bases are a match to TRBD2. The TCR was taken from a woman aged 18-35 years in good health and CMV-seronegative. Sequencing was carried out using CD4+ T cells from PBMCs. DNA for the CDR3: TGTGCCAGCAGCTCCACCCATAGCGGGAGGGAGAATGAGCAGTTCTTC. As protein: CASSSTHSGRENEQFF. Full variable domain (missing parts from reference TRBV11-1 and TRBJ2-1): EAEVAQSPRYKITEKSQAVAFWCDPISGHATLYWYRQILGQGPELLVQFQDESVVDDSQLPKDRFSAERLKGVDSTLKIQPAELGDSAMYLCASSSTHSGRENEQFFGPGTRLTVL.